The TCR beta chain under discussion was sequenced for a study of blood T cell repertoires in COVID-19. The protocol was immunoSEQ multiplex PCR, while the TCRdb copy is restricted to in-frame clones and leaves out a portion. The sample yields some 41,000 clones, less than 90% seen once. This CDR3 has 14 amino acids. Deletions cut 4 bases from V and 5 bases from J, with 15 bases between. Germline loops: CDR1 MNHEY, CDR2 SVGEGT. A few counts support this clone. This sequence was found in a human donor in a cohort sampled during active COVID-19. The sequenced sample was peripheral blood. The chain combines TRBV6-2 or TRBV6-3 with TRBJ2-7, with D perhaps TRBD1 (5 bases). CDR3 amino acids: CASSSPRALHEQYF. The CDR3 DNA is TGTGCCAGCAGTTCCCCCAGGGCTCTACACGAGCAGTACTTC.